This TCR beta chain is drawn from a study of blood T cell repertoires in COVID-19. Study information: The samples span acute and convalescent COVID-19 from the United States, Italy and Spain. The analysed material was cDNA or gDNA that came from T cells, B-cell-depleted T cells, or PBMCs.

CDR3 length: 12 amino acids. Per germline, CDR1 LGHNA and CDR2 YNFKEQ. The ends were cut back, 5 bases at V and 3 bases at J, with 6 bases in the middle. Methods used by the authors: How many nucleated cells were present was estimated from reference gene primer amplification. Sequenced by immunoSEQ multiplex PCR; TCRdb stores in-frame clones only, minus some. Clone size and the V and J calls come from that table; the DNA yielded D and trimming. The sample consists of some 150,000 clones, 85% to 90% of them appearing once. The sequence was collected from a woman between 40 and 55 years old with acute or convalescent COVID-19. Sequences were obtained from peripheral blood. This sequence joins TRBV4-2 and TRBJ2-3, with unresolved D. In DNA, the CDR3 is TGTGCCAGCAGCACAGAAACAGATACGCAGTATTTT. It translates to CASSTETDTQYF.